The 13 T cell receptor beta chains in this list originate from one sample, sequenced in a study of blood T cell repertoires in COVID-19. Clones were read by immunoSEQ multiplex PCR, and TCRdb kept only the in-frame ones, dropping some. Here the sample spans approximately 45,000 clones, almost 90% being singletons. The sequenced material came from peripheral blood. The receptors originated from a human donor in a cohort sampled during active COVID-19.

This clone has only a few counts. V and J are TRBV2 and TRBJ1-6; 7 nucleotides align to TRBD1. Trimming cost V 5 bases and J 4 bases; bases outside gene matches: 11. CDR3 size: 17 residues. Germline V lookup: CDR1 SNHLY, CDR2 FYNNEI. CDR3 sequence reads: CASSTRRDSSYNSPLHF. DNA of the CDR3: TGTGCCAGCAGTACCCGCCGGGACAGTTCTTATAATTCACCCCTCCACTTT.

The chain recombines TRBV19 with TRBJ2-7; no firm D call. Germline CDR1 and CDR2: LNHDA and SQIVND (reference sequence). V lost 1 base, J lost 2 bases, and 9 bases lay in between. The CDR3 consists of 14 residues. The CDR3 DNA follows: TGTGCCAGTAGTATAGCCCTCCCCCCCTACGAGCAGTACTTC. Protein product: CASSIALPPYEQYF. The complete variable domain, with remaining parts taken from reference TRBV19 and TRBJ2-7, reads DGGITQSPKYLFRKEGQNVTLSCEQNLNHDAMYWYRQDPGQGLRLIYYSQIVNDFQKGDIAEGYSVSREKKESFPLTVTSAQKNPTAFYLCASSIALPPYEQYFGPGTRLTVT.

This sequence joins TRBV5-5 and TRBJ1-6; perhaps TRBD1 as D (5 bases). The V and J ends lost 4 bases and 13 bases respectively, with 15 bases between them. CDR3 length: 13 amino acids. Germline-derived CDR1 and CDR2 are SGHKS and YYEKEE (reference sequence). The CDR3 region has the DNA TGTGCCAGCAGCGTCGGGGGTTCGGATCCCCTCCACTTT. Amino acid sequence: CASSVGGSDPLHF.

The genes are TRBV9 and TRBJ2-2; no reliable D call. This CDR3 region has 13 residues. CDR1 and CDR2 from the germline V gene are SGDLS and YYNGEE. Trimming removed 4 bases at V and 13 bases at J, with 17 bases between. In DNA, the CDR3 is TGTGCCAGCAGCCTTGGCATGCCCGATCCGCTGTTTTTT. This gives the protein CASSLGMPDPLFF. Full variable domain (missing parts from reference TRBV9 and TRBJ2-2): DSGVTQTPKHLITATGQRVTLRCSPRSGDLSVYWYQQSLDQGLQFLIQYYNGEERAKGNILERFSAQQFPDLHSELNLSSLELGDSALYFCASSLGMPDPLFFGEGSRLTVL.

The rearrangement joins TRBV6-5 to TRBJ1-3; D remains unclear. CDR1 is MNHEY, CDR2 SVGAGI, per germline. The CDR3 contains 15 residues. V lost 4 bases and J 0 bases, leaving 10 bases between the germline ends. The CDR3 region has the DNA TGTGCCAGCAGTTTGGACTGGAGCTCTGGAAACACCATATATTTT. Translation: CASSLDWSSGNTIYF.

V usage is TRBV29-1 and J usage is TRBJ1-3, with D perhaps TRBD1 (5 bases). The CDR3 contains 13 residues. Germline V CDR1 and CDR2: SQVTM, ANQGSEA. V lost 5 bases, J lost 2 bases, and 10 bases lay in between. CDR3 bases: TGCAGCGTTACTCCGACAGCTGGAAACACCATATATTTT. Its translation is CSVTPTAGNTIYF.

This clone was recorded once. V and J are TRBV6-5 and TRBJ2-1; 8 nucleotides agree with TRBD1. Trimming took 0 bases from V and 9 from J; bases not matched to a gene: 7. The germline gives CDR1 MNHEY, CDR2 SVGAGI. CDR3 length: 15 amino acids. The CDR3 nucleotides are TGTGCCAGCAGTTACTCGTCAGGGGGCAGATCTGAGCAGTTCTTC. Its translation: CASSYSSGGRSEQFF.

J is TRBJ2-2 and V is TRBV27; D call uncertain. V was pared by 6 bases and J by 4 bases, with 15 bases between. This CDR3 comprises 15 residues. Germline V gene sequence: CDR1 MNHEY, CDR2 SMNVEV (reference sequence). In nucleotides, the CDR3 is TGTGCCAGCAGCCCCAGGCTGCCGAGCACCGGGGAGCTGTTTTTT. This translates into CASSPRLPSTGELFF.

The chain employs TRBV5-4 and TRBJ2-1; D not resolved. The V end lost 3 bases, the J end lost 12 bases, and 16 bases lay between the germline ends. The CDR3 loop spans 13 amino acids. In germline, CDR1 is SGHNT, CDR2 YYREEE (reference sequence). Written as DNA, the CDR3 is TGTGCCAGCAGCTCCCAGACTTCCCCCAGGCAGTTCTTC. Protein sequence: CASSSQTSPRQFF. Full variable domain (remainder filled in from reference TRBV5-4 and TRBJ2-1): ETGVTQSPTHLIKTRGQQVTLRCSSQSGHNTVSWYQQALGQGPQFIFQYYREEENGRGNFPPRFSGLQFPNYSSELNVNALELDDSALYLCASSSQTSPRQFFGPGTRLTVL.

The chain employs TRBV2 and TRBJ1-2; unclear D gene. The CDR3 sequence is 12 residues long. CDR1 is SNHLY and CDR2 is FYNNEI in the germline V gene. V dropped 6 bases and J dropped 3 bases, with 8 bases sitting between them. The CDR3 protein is CASSGMYYGYTF. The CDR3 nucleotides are TGTGCCAGCAGCGGGATGTACTATGGCTACACCTTC.

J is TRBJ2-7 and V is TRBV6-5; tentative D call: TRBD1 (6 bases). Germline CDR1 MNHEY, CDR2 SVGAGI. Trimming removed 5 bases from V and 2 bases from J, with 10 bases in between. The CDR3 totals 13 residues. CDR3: CASSKRQAYEQYF. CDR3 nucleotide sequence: TGTGCCAGCAGTAAAAGACAGGCCTACGAGCAGTACTTC.

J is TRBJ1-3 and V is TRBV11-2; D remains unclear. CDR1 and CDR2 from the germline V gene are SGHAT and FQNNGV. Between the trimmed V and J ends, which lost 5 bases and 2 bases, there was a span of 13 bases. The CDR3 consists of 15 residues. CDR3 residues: CASSLQEVPGNTIYF. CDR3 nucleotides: TGTGCCAGCAGCCTTCAGGAGGTCCCTGGAAACACCATATATTTT. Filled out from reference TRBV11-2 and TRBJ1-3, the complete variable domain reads EAGVAQSPRYKIIEKRQSVAFWCNPISGHATLYWYQQILGQGPKLLIQFQNNGVVDDSQLPKDRFSAERLKGVDSTLKIQPAKLEDSAVYLCASSLQEVPGNTIYFGEGSWLTVV.

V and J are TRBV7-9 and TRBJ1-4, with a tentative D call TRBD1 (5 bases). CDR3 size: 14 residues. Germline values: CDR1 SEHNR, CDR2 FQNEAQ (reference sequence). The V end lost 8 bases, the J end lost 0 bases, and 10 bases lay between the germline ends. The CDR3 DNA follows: TGTGCCAGCGGAATCAGGGCAACTAATGAAAAACTGTTTTTT. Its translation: CASGIRATNEKLFF.